The clone carrying this TCR beta chain was recorded once. These data belong to a study of T cell changes during pregnancy in multiple sclerosis. Germline V gene data show CDR1 as SGHNT and CDR2 as YYREEE (reference sequence). V was shortened by 3 bases and J by 5 bases, with 11 bases between the two germline ends. The CDR3 extends over 13 amino acids. Data came from immunoSEQ multiplex PCR; TCRdb stores just in-frame clones and leaves some out. The table shows tens of thousands of clones, with about 91% occurring only once. The receptor was derived from a female donor with multiple sclerosis, enrolled in a pregnancy study. The rearrangement joins TRBV5-4 to TRBJ2-5; D might be TRBD2 (5 bases). This material consisted of CD4+ T cells from peripheral blood mononuclear cells, taken in the first trimester of pregnancy. The CDR3 DNA reads TGTGCCAGCAGCTATGGACCGGGGGAGACCCAGTACTTC. This sequence encodes CASSYGPGETQYF.